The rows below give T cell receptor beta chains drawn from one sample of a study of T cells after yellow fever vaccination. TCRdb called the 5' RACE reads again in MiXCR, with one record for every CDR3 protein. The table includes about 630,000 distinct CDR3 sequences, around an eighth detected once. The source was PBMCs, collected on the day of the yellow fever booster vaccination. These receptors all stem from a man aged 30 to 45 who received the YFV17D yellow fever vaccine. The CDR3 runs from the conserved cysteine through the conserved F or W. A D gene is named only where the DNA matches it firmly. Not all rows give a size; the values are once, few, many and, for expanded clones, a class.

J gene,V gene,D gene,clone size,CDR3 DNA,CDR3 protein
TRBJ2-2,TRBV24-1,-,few,TGTCCGGAAAAGCGCGAGAACACCGGGGAGCTGTTTTTT,CPEKRENTGELFF
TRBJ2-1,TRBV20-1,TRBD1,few,TGCAGTGCCAGACAGGGGGCGGCTACCCATGAGCAGTTCTTC,CSARQGAATHEQFF
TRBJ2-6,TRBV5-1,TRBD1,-,TGCGCCAGCAGCTTGGGACAGGGAGTCCTGACTTTC,CASSLGQGVLTF
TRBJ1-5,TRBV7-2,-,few,TGTGCCAGCAGCTTAGGTGCGTCAAGAGGGCAGCCCCAGCATTTT,CASSLGASRGQPQHF
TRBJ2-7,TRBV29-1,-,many,TGCAGCGTTGAGAGCGACATATCCTACGAGCAGTACTTC,CSVESDISYEQYF
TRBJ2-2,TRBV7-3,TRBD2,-,TGTGCCAGCAGCCCCCCTCGGATGTGGGAGGGCCAGGCGAACACCGGGGAGCTGTTTTTT,CASSPPRMWEGQANTGELFF
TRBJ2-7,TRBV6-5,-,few,TGTGCCAGCAGTTACCCCGATGGAGCCTACGAGCAGTACTTC,CASSYPDGAYEQYF
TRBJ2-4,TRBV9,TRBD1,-,TGTGCCAGCAGCGTTTCGGGACAGGTTAAAAACATTCAGTACTTC,CASSVSGQVKNIQYF
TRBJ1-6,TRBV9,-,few,TGTGCCAGCAGCCCCGGAGTCTCACCCCTCCACTTT,CASSPGVSPLHF
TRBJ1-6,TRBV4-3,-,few,TGCGCCAGCAGCCAATGGTTTGGGGACACGGGTGGTACACCCCTCCACTTT,CASSQWFGDTGGTPLHF
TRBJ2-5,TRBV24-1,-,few,TGTGCCACCAGTGCAGGTGTTACGGAGACCCAGTACTTC,CATSAGVTETQYF
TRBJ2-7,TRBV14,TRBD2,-,TGTGCCAGCAGCCACAAGCCTAGCGGGAGGGTATACGAGCAGTACTTC,CASSHKPSGRVYEQYF
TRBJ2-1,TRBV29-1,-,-,TGCAGCGTTGATTTGACTAGTTACAATGAGCAGTTCTTC,CSVDLTSYNEQFF
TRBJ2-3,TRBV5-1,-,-,TGCGCCAGCAGCTTGGCCCTGGCTTCGGGCCCAGATACGCAGTATTTT,CASSLALASGPDTQYF
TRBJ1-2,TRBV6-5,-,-,TGTGCCAGCACAGGGAACAACTATGGCTACACCTTC,CASTGNNYGYTF
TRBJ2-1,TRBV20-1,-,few,TGCAGTCTGGACGGTCCTGCACGGGAGCAGTTCTTC,CSLDGPAREQFF
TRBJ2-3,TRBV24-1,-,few,TGTGCCGTAGGGACACCTAGCACAGATACGCAGTATTTT,CAVGTPSTDTQYF
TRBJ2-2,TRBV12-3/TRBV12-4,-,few,TGTGCCAGCACCCCGGGGCCCGCCCAAGGCGGGGAGCTGTTTTTT,CASTPGPAQGGELFF
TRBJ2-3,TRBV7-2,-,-,TGTGCCAGCAGCTCAATCCCTATCACAGATACGCAGTATTTT,CASSSIPITDTQYF
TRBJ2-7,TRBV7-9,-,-,TGTGCCAGCAGCTTGGTTGGGACCCCCTACGAGCAGTACTTC,CASSLVGTPYEQYF
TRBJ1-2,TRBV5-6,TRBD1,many,TGTGCCAGCAGCCGGGACAGGGAAGATGGCTACACCTTC,CASSRDREDGYTF
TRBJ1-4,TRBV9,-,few,TGTGCCAGCAGCGCACTACCAGTGAGAGGTCGGAATGAAAAACTGTTTTTT,CASSALPVRGRNEKLFF
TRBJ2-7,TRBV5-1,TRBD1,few,TGCGCCAGCAGCTTGGGGGGACAGGAAATAGCCTACGAGCAGTACTTC,CASSLGGQEIAYEQYF
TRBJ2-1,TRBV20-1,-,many,TGCGGAGTACGGGACATCTCCTACAATGAGCAGTTCTTC,CGVRDISYNEQFF
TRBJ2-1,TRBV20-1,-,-,TGCAGTGCTAGACCTGATAATTACAATGAGCAGTTCTTC,CSARPDNYNEQFF
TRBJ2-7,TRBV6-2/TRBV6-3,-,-,TGTGCCAGCAGATACCCCCGGGACTCCATCGGGGAGCAGTACTTC,CASRYPRDSIGEQYF
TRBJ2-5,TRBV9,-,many,TGTGCCAGCAGCGGAGGCGGGAACTCAGAGACCCAGTACTTC,CASSGGGNSETQYF
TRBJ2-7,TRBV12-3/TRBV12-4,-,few,TGTGCCAGCAGTTTAGTGGGGCGGCGGGAGCAGTACTTC,CASSLVGRREQYF
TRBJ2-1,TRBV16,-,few,TGTGCCAGCAGCCAATCCGTGGAGCAGTTCTTC,CASSQSVEQFF
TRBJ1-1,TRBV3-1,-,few,TGTGCCAGCAGCCAGAACACCACTGAAGCTTTCTTT,CASSQNTTEAFF
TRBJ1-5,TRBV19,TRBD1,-,TGTGCCAGTAGATGGACAGGGTTCGATCAGCCCCAGCATTTT,CASRWTGFDQPQHF
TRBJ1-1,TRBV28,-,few,TGTGCCAGCACCGAACCCAGCAGGGCGACTGAAGCTTTCTTT,CASTEPSRATEAFF
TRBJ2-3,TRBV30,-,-,TGTGCCTGGAGTGTGAATGGGATTTCCACAGATACGCAGTATTTT,CAWSVNGISTDTQYF
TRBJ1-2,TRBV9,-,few,TGTGCCAGCAGCGACAGGGTAGGGGTCGGAGGCCTCTATGGCTACACCTTC,CASSDRVGVGGLYGYTF
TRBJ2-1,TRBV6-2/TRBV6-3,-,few,TGTGCCAGCAGTCCCATAGGTGATGAGCAGTTCTTC,CASSPIGDEQFF
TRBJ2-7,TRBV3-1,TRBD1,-,TGTGCCAGCAGCCAACCCATCGACAGGGACCCTTACGAGCAGTACTTC,CASSQPIDRDPYEQYF
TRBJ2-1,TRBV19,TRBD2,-,TGTGCCAGTAGTATCCCCTCTAGCGGGTTAAAGCAGTTCTTC,CASSIPSSGLKQFF
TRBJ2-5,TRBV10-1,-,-,TGCGCCAGCAGTGAAAACCCGATGGCTGAGACCCAGTACTTC,CASSENPMAETQYF
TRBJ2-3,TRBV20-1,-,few,TGCAGTGGTAACTGGAGGAATACGCAGTATTTT,CSGNWRNTQYF
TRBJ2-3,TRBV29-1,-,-,TGCAGCGTTGACTTTATAGATACGCAGTATTTT,CSVDFIDTQYF
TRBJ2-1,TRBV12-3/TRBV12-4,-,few,TGTGCCAGCAGTTTGCGGAGCGGGCCCTACAATGAGCAGTTCTTC,CASSLRSGPYNEQFF
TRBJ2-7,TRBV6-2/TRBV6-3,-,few,TGTGCCAGCAGGGAGAGTGGCAGCTCCTACGAGCAGTACTTC,CASRESGSSYEQYF
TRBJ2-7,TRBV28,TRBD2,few,TGTGCCAGCAGCTCTCGGACTAGCGGGGGGAAGCAGTACTTC,CASSSRTSGGKQYF
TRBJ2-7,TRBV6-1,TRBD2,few,TGTGCCAGCAGCCCAGCGGGAGGGGGGACCTACGAGCAGTACTTC,CASSPAGGGTYEQYF
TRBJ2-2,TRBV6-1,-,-,TGTGCCAGCGGGGACAAGAACACCGGGGAGCTGTTTTTT,CASGDKNTGELFF
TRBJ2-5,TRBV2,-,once,TGTGCCAGCAGCCCCGTAGACGGGGTAGAGACCCAGTACTTC,CASSPVDGVETQYF